In this sample, the clone carrying this TCR beta chain turned up many times. Its antigen remains unidentified. The record originates from a study of molecular identifiers for immune sequencing clone quantification. Naive CD8 T cells were FACS-sorted by CD8+CD4-CCR7+CD45RA+ markers. Findings of the study overall: Over 97% of CMV-specific effector molecules, but under 1% of naive ones, were in clones above 20 copies.

This CDR3 contains 15 residues. Deletions cut 4 bases from V and 3 bases from J, with 16 bases between. The germline CDR1 and CDR2 sequences are LGHDT and YNNKEL (reference sequence). From the PCR reads, TCRdb called clonotypes with MiXCR, one entry per CDR3 protein. The profile covers about 630,000 distinct CDR3 sequences, with 25% appearing a single time and 0.7% to 0.95% taken by the ten largest. The sequenced sample consisted of naive CD8+ T cells from blood, with Jurkat cell RNA spiked in. Sample subset: FACS-sorted CD8+CD4-CCR7+CD45RA+ naive T cells. The source is a human donor in good health. Some libraries in this study had Jurkat cell RNA spiked in. This chain connects TRBV3-1 to TRBJ2-7; either TRBD1 or TRBD2 may supply D (5 bases each). The CDR3 DNA reads TGTGCCAGCAGCCCCGGAAACGTTGGGGGCTACGAGCAGTACTTC. Translating it yields CASSPGNVGGYEQYF.